A selection of T cell receptor beta chains follows, all from one sample in a study of OX40 agonist ivuxolimab in advanced cancers. Repertoires were generated with immunoSEQ multiplex PCR, while TCRdb's copy carries only in-frame clones and drops some. Of roughly 70,000 clones listed, roughly 89% are singletons. Sequenced here: CD4+ or CD8+ T cells sorted from blood, sampled in a trial of the OX40 agonist ivuxolimab. These TCRs come from an adult with an advanced solid tumor such as melanoma, head and neck, liver or kidney cancer. Both conserved end residues are part of each CDR3. The D gene is left open where the match is weak. A clone size is listed for some rows: how often the clone was seen (once, few, many), or a class if it is expanded.

NA	TRBJ1-1	TRBD1	TRBV5-5	CASSIPTGGSMGAFF	TGTGCCAGCAGCATCCCGACAGGGGGTTCGATGGGAGCTTTCTTT
NA	TRBJ1-5	NA	TRBV5-6	CASSLMDRQGWPQHF	TGTGCCAGCAGCTTGATGGACAGACAAGGTTGGCCCCAGCATTTT
once	TRBJ1-5	NA	TRBV4-1	CASSPRVAVSNQPQHF	TGCGCCAGCAGCCCGCGGGTGGCAGTGAGCAATCAGCCCCAGCATTTT
NA	TRBJ2-7	TRBD2	TRBV13	CASSKGRLGLAGGDYEQYF	TGTGCCAGCAGCAAGGGGCGCTTGGGACTAGCGGGAGGGGACTACGAGCAGTACTTC
NA	TRBJ2-1	NA	TRBV6-6	CASSSTGTYEAEQFF	TGTGCCAGCAGCTCTACAGGGACTTACGAGGCTGAGCAGTTCTTC
NA	TRBJ1-4	NA	TRBV7-9	CASSLGGGLGKLFF	TGTGCCAGCAGCTTAGGAGGAGGGTTGGGAAAACTGTTTTTT
few	TRBJ2-7	NA	TRBV10-3	CAISESDGFSYEQYF	TGTGCCATCAGTGAGTCGGATGGTTTCTCCTACGAGCAGTACTTC
once	TRBJ2-7	TRBD1	TRBV4-1	CASSQYSGTGINEQYF	TGCGCCAGCAGCCAGTACTCCGGGACAGGGATCAACGAGCAGTACTTC
few	TRBJ1-2	NA	TRBV5-8	CARTPLGSLLNYGYTF	TGTGCCAGGACACCACTGGGCAGCCTTCTGAACTATGGCTACACCTTC
NA	TRBJ1-3	NA	TRBV9	CASSVGGIHSGNTIYF	TGTGCCAGCAGCGTGGGCGGGATCCACTCTGGAAACACCATATATTTT
NA	TRBJ2-4	TRBD2	TRBV28	CASSFGLAERAKNIQYF	TGTGCCAGCAGTTTCGGACTAGCGGAGAGAGCCAAAAACATTCAGTACTTC
once	TRBJ1-2	NA	TRBV6-1	CASSNYSGQGYGYTF	TGTGCCAGCAGTAATTATTCGGGACAAGGCTATGGCTACACCTTC
NA	TRBJ2-7	TRBD1	TRBV7-9	CASGGTGREQYF	TGTGCCAGCGGTGGGACAGGGCGCGAGCAGTACTTC
NA	TRBJ1-2	NA	TRBV28	CASRGTARDYTF	TGTGCCAGCCGTGGGACGGCACGCGACTACACCTTC
NA	TRBJ1-2	TRBD1	TRBV10-3	CAIRGTADNYGYTF	TGTGCCATCAGGGGGACAGCGGATAACTATGGCTACACCTTC
NA	TRBJ2-5	TRBD2	TRBV2	CASISSGSWETQYF	TGTGCCAGCATTTCTAGCGGGAGTTGGGAGACCCAGTACTTC
once	TRBJ2-1	NA	TRBV18	CASSPQSVRSYNEQFF	TGTGCCAGCTCACCACAGTCGGTCCGCTCCTACAATGAGCAGTTCTTC
once	TRBJ2-3	TRBD2	TRBV2	CASKRLAVSTDTQYF	TGTGCCAGCAAAAGACTAGCGGTTAGCACAGATACGCAGTATTTT
NA	TRBJ1-4	TRBD1	TRBV15	CATSVGDRHNEKLFF	TGTGCCACCAGCGTAGGGGACAGACATAATGAAAAACTGTTTTTT
NA	TRBJ2-2	NA	TRBV30	CAWSIGGELFF	TGTGCCTGGAGCATTGGCGGGGAGCTGTTTTTT
NA	TRBJ1-1	TRBD1	TRBV29-1	CSVSGTGDTEAFF	TGCAGCGTTTCCGGGACAGGGGACACTGAAGCTTTCTTT
few	TRBJ1-1	NA	TRBV5-1	CASSLDGADTEAFF	TGCGCCAGCAGCTTGGACGGGGCGGACACTGAAGCTTTCTTT
NA	TRBJ2-5	NA	TRBV2	CASSEQGAETQYF	TGTGCCAGCAGTGAACAGGGCGCCGAGACCCAGTACTTC
NA	TRBJ2-1	TRBD1	TRBV7-2	CASSIGTGMAYNEQFF	TGTGCCAGCAGCATCGGGACAGGGATGGCCTACAATGAGCAGTTCTTC
NA	TRBJ2-2	TRBD1	TRBV7-2	CASSLDRGSGELFF	TGTGCCAGCAGCTTAGACAGGGGATCCGGGGAGCTGTTTTTT
NA	TRBJ2-7	NA	TRBV7-9	CASSRDPYEQYF	TGTGCCAGCAGCCGGGACCCCTACGAGCAGTACTTC
NA	TRBJ1-1	NA	TRBV2	CASSEGQTNTEAFF	TGTGCCAGCAGTGAAGGACAGACGAACACTGAAGCTTTCTTT
NA	TRBJ2-2	NA	TRBV6-4	CASIRGTGELFF	TGTGCCAGCATTAGAGGGACCGGGGAGCTGTTTTTT
NA	TRBJ2-5	TRBD1	TRBV28	CASSRQGLGEQYF	TGTGCCAGCAGTAGACAGGGTTTGGGGGAGCAGTACTTC
NA	TRBJ2-4	NA	TRBV5-1	CASKLGAGFAKNIQYF	TGCGCCAGCAAACTTGGTGCAGGGTTTGCCAAAAACATTCAGTACTTC
NA	TRBJ2-7	NA	TRBV27	CASSSGTYEQYF	TGTGCCAGCAGTTCCGGTACCTACGAGCAGTACTTC
NA	TRBJ1-3	NA	TRBV5-1	CASSDSGIHSGNTIYF	TGCGCCAGCAGCGATAGTGGGATCCACTCTGGAAACACCATATATTTT
NA	TRBJ1-3	TRBD1	TRBV10-3	CAISDPDRVGNTIYF	TGTGCCATCAGTGACCCGGACAGGGTTGGAAACACCATATATTTT
NA	TRBJ1-4	NA	TRBV5-6	CASSLRDPYEKLFF	TGTGCCAGCAGCCTCCGGGACCCGTACGAAAAACTGTTTTTT
NA	TRBJ2-2	NA	TRBV5-6	CASILQGINTGELFF	TGTGCCAGCATCCTACAGGGAATCAACACCGGGGAGCTGTTTTTT
NA	TRBJ2-1	NA	TRBV6-1	CASSRGRDNFNEQFF	TGTGCCAGTAGCCGGGGGCGGGACAATTTTAATGAGCAGTTCTTC
NA	TRBJ2-5	NA	TRBV5-6	CASSLLGVTGFKETQYF	TGTGCCAGCAGCTTGTTGGGGGTAACGGGGTTTAAAGAGACCCAGTACTTC
NA	TRBJ2-1	TRBD1	TRBV28	CASSSAGTGSYNEQFF	TGTGCCAGCAGTTCGGCCGGGACAGGGTCCTACAATGAGCAGTTCTTC
NA	TRBJ1-2	TRBD1	TRBV18	CASSRGTEPFYGYTF	TGTGCCAGCTCACGCGGGACAGAACCGTTCTATGGCTACACCTTC
NA	TRBJ1-2	NA	TRBV5-8	CASSLSSFTGGYGYTF	TGTGCCAGCAGCCTATCCTCCTTCACGGGCGGATATGGCTACACCTTC
NA	TRBJ2-3	NA	TRBV15	CATSREVGLSTDTQYF	TGTGCCACCAGCAGAGAAGTGGGCCTTAGCACAGATACGCAGTATTTT
NA	TRBJ2-7	NA	TRBV15	CATSRRGVSYEQYF	TGTGCCACCAGCAGGAGGGGGGTCTCCTACGAGCAGTACTTC
few	TRBJ1-2	NA	TRBV6-6	CASSDQMYGYTF	TGTGCCAGCAGTGACCAGATGTATGGCTACACCTTC
NA	TRBJ2-1	TRBD2	TRBV2	CASKVQTSGHEQFF	TGTGCCAGCAAGGTCCAGACTAGCGGCCATGAGCAGTTCTTC
NA	TRBJ2-2	NA	TRBV2	CASIERVSGELFF	TGTGCCAGCATCGAACGAGTTTCCGGGGAGCTGTTTTTT
NA	TRBJ1-1	NA	TRBV14	CASSQETWAMNTEAFF	TGTGCCAGCAGCCAAGAAACTTGGGCGATGAACACTGAAGCTTTCTTT
NA	TRBJ2-2	NA	TRBV2	CASSDQTGLTGELFF	TGTGCCAGCAGTGATCAGACAGGACTCACCGGGGAGCTGTTTTTT
NA	TRBJ2-1	TRBD2	TRBV19	CASTTGLAGYNEQFF	TGTGCCAGTACCACGGGACTAGCGGGGTACAATGAGCAGTTCTTC
NA	TRBJ2-3	TRBD2	TRBV12-5	CASGLVSRWGGTSGKYTQYF	TGTGCTAGTGGTTTGGTAAGTCGGTGGGGAGGGACTAGCGGGAAGTATACGCAGTATTTT
NA	TRBJ2-2	TRBD2	TRBV6-4	CASSEQRESGELFF	TGTGCCAGCAGTGAACAGCGGGAGTCCGGGGAGCTGTTTTTT
once	TRBJ2-1	TRBD1	TRBV7-9	CASSFSDRDNEQFF	TGTGCCAGCAGCTTTAGTGACAGGGACAATGAGCAGTTCTTC
NA	TRBJ1-2	NA	TRBV5-1	CASRMGNYGYTF	TGCGCCAGCAGAATGGGCAACTATGGCTACACCTTC
NA	TRBJ1-3	TRBD1	TRBV6-6	CASGTANSGNTIYF	TGTGCCAGCGGGACAGCGAACTCTGGAAACACCATATATTTT
NA	TRBJ1-6	TRBD1	TRBV27	CASSPRQGGSPLHF	TGTGCCAGCAGCCCCCGACAGGGTGGATCACCCCTCCACTTT
NA	TRBJ2-6	NA	TRBV11-1	CASSLTGPSVLTF	TGTGCCAGCAGCTTAACAGGGCCCTCGGTCCTGACTTTC
NA	TRBJ2-1	NA	TRBV4-1	CASSQSTGSYNEQFF	TGCGCCAGCAGCCAATCGACAGGCTCCTACAATGAGCAGTTCTTC
NA	TRBJ2-5	NA	TRBV4-1	CASSLGVGVGETQYF	TGCGCCAGCAGCCTCGGGGTGGGAGTAGGTGAGACCCAGTACTTC